These T cell receptor beta chains were read from a single sample in a study of blood T cell repertoires in COVID-19. TCRdb keeps only in-frame clones here, not all; method: immunoSEQ multiplex PCR. The sample consists of approximately 100,000 clones, 65% to 90% of them appearing once. Sequencing was done on a sample of peripheral blood. The receptor source for this set is a man aged 60 to 75 with acute or convalescent COVID-19. CDR3s include the opening cysteine and the closing phenylalanine or tryptophan. D genes are given only for firm matches. A clone size is listed for some rows: how often the clone was seen (once, few, many), or a class if it is expanded.

d_call | j_call | clone_size | v_call | cdr3_nt | cdr3_aa
. | TRBJ1-5 | . | TRBV6-2/TRBV6-3 | TGTGCCAGCAGTTACGCGGGAGTTAATCAGCCCCAGCATTTT | CASSYAGVNQPQHF
TRBD2 | TRBJ2-2 | . | TRBV3-1/TRBV3-2 | TGTGCCAGCAGCCACATCCTGACTAGCGGGGTTAACACCGGGGAGCTGTTTTTT | CASSHILTSGVNTGELFF
TRBD1 | TRBJ1-1 | few | TRBV28 | TGTGCCAGCAAAGCAGGGGGCGCGGGAACTGAAGCTTTCTTT | CASKAGGAGTEAFF
. | TRBJ1-4 | . | TRBV28 | TGTGCCAGCAGTACAACATCCCGGGTCTTTAATGAAAAACTGTTTTTT | CASSTTSRVFNEKLFF
TRBD1 | TRBJ1-2 | . | TRBV14 | TGTGCCAGCAGCGGAAGGACAGGCTCGGATGGCTACACCTTC | CASSGRTGSDGYTF
. | TRBJ2-7 | . | TRBV5-5 | TGTGCCAGCAGCTTGGTCCGAGCAGGGTCTTACGAGCAGTACTTC | CASSLVRAGSYEQYF
TRBD1 | TRBJ2-1 | . | TRBV24-1 | TGTGCCACCAGTGACCGGAGGACAGGGGGAACATACAATGAGCAGTTCTTC | CATSDRRTGGTYNEQFF
. | TRBJ1-6 | once | TRBV7-6 | TGTGCCAGCAGCTTTGGAGGGAAAAATTCACCCCTCCACTTT | CASSFGGKNSPLHF
. | TRBJ1-5 | . | TRBV19 | TGTGCCAGTAGTATAGACCGGACAAGGGCTCAGCCCCAGCATTTT | CASSIDRTRAQPQHF
TRBD2 | TRBJ2-2 | few | TRBV9 | TGTGCCAGCAGCCTCTCGGGGGGACGGAACACCGGGGAGCTGTTTTTT | CASSLSGGRNTGELFF
. | TRBJ1-5 | few | TRBV6-6 | TGTGCCAGCAGTTACCTTAATCAGCCCCAGCATTTT | CASSYLNQPQHF
TRBD1 | TRBJ2-5 | . | TRBV7-6 | TGTGCCAGCAGCTTAGTGAGGGACAGAGGCCAAGAGACCCAGTACTTC | CASSLVRDRGQETQYF